Below, 16 T cell receptor beta chains from the same sample are listed, as sequenced in a study of CD8+ T cells in alopecia areata. RNA extraction was followed by reverse transcription into cDNA, which acted as the sequencing template. Assay used: immunoSEQ multiplex PCR; TCRdb lists only in-frame clones, some missing. The table shows 100,000 to 150,000 clones, with roughly two fifths occurring only once. Material: CD4+ T cells sorted from blood. The receptor source for this set is a human donor with alopecia areata.

This clone was recorded a few times. The V call is TRBV19, the J call TRBJ1-2; 7 bases are a match to TRBD1. The V segment lost 6 bases and the J segment 4 bases; nucleotides outside the gene matches: 11. Germline lookup yields CDR1 LNHDA and CDR2 SQIVND (reference sequence). CDR3 length: 15 amino acids. CDR3 bases: TGTGCCAGTAGCCTCCAGGGGACAGCATTCTATGGCTACACCTTC. Translation: CASSLQGTAFYGYTF.

V usage is TRBV5-1 and J usage is TRBJ1-4, with D uncertain. Germline values: CDR1 SGHRS, CDR2 YFSETQ. The CDR3 spans 16 residues. Trimming removed 5 bases at V and 7 bases at J, with 21 bases between. CDR3 amino acids: CASSHERPDDGEKLFF. The DNA of the CDR3 is TGCGCCAGCAGTCACGAGCGCCCCGACGACGGTGAAAAACTGTTTTTT.

The rearrangement uses TRBV15 and TRBJ1-2, with no clear D. V lost 0 bases and J lost 4, with 9 bases in between. Germline loops: CDR1 LNHNV, CDR2 YYDKDF (reference sequence). The CDR3 runs 14 residues. CDR3 sequence reads: CATSREGYRYGYTF. In DNA, the CDR3 is TGTGCCACCAGCAGAGAAGGATACCGCTATGGCTACACCTTC.

There are a few counts of this clone. The J gene is TRBJ2-3, the V gene TRBV7-2; D is unresolved. V gave up 5 bases and J gave up 4 bases, with 16 bases separating them. CDR3 length: 15 residues. Germline assignment: CDR1 SGHTA and CDR2 FQGNSA. The CDR3 DNA reads TGTGCCAGCAGCCGTGGGGTTCAAGGCGCAGATACGCAGTATTTT. Protein: CASSRGVQGADTQYF.

This chain links TRBV28 with TRBJ2-7; 9 bases fit TRBD2. Germline trimming cut 6 bases from V and 0 bases from J; bases unmatched to any gene: 12. From germline, CDR1 is MDHEN and CDR2 SYDVKM. The CDR3 is 17 residues long. CDR3 in amino acids: CASSLYLAGDHSYEQYF. In nucleotides, the CDR3 is TGTGCCAGCAGCCTTTATTTAGCGGGGGACCACTCCTACGAGCAGTACTTC.

The rearrangement uses TRBV11-2 and TRBJ1-1, with D tentatively TRBD1 (5 bases). The ends were cut back, 2 bases at V and 2 bases at J, with 12 bases in the middle. The germline V gene encodes CDR1 SGHAT and CDR2 FQNNGV. The CDR3 loop spans 15 amino acids. The CDR3 coding sequence is TGTGCCAGCAGCTTAATGGGGACCGTCAACACTGAAGCTTTCTTT. This sequence encodes CASSLMGTVNTEAFF.

The genes are TRBV4-3 and TRBJ2-7; no clear D. The CDR3 runs to 15 residues. Germline V gene sequence: CDR1 LGHNA, CDR2 YSLEER. V was cut by 0 bases and J by 5 bases, with 14 bases left in between. As DNA, the CDR3 is TGCGCCAGCAGCCAAGATCTCTATCTTTCGGACGAGCAGTACTTC. Translated: CASSQDLYLSDEQYF.

The chain couples TRBV29-1 to TRBJ2-6; TRBD1 agrees at 8 bases. The CDR3 length is 15 residues. Germline CDR1 is SQVTM and CDR2 is ANQGSEA. The trim removed 3 bases at V and 4 bases at J, leaving 5 bases unmatched. The CDR3: CSVDTGGPGANVLTF. Here the CDR3 DNA reads TGCAGCGTTGACACAGGGGGACCGGGGGCCAACGTCCTGACTTTC.

To note about this clone: Within the sample, other DNA sequences also encode this same CDR3. The chain carries TRBV29-1 and TRBJ1-3, with TRBD1 matching over 9 bases. Losses at the gene ends were 3 bases for V and 6 bases for J; bases not matched to a gene: 6. This CDR3 contains 14 residues. Germline V gene sequence: CDR1 SQVTM, CDR2 ANQGSEA. The CDR3 nucleotides are TGCAGCGTTGACTCGGGACAGGGAATAAACACCATATATTTT. This encodes CSVDSGQGINTIYF.

The rearrangement uses TRBV4-1 and TRBJ1-5; 10 nucleotides match TRBD1. With V trimmed by 2 bases and J by 7 bases, 5 bases remained unmatched. The germline V gene has CDR1 MGHRA and CDR2 YSYEKL. The CDR3 has 15 amino acids. In DNA form, the CDR3 reads TGCGCCAGCAGCCAATCTGGACAGGGGGACCAGCCCCAGCATTTT. Translation gives CASSQSGQGDQPQHF.

The chain carries TRBV5-1 and TRBJ2-1, with 14 bases lining up with TRBD2. Germline assignment: CDR1 SGHRS and CDR2 YFSETQ. The V gene end was trimmed by 4 bases and the J gene end by 3 bases; junction bases not matched to a gene: 6. The CDR3 is made up of 17 amino acids. As DNA, the CDR3 is TGCGCCAGCAGCACCGGACTAGCGGGGGGATTCTACAATGAGCAGTTCTTC. It codes for CASSTGLAGGFYNEQFF.

This clone was counted a few times. The chain couples TRBV7-9 to TRBJ2-1, with D hard to call. The CDR3 runs 15 residues. Trimming took 1 base from V and 8 from J, leaving 15 bases between them. CDR1 and CDR2 (germline): SEHNR, FQNEAQ (reference sequence). The CDR3 nucleotides are TGTGCCAGCAGCTTAGACCTCACGGGTGTCGATGAGCAGTTCTTC. Amino acid sequence: CASSLDLTGVDEQFF.

Written as DNA, the CDR3 is TGTGCCAGTAGTCTCGGGACGGTAAACTATGGCTACACCTTC. Translated, it gives CASSLGTVNYGYTF. The V gene is TRBV19, the J gene TRBJ1-2; maybe TRBD1 (5 bases). The V gene lost 5 bases and the J gene lost 2 bases, with 12 bases spanning the gap. This CDR3 region has 14 residues. Germline loops: CDR1 LNHDA, CDR2 SQIVND (reference sequence). Looking up the rest from reference TRBV19 and TRBJ1-2 gives the full variable domain: DGGITQSPKYLFRKEGQNVTLSCEQNLNHDAMYWYRQDPGQGLRLIYYSQIVNDFQKGDIAEGYSVSREKKESFPLTVTSAQKNPTAFYLCASSLGTVNYGYTFGSGTRLTVV.

This clone was seen more than once but under ten times. The chain carries TRBV5-8 and TRBJ2-6, with D unclear. Germline CDR1 SGHTS, CDR2 YDEGEE. The CDR3 covers 17 residues. V was trimmed by 0 bases and J by 0 bases, leaving 10 bases between them. CDR3 bases: TGTGCCAGCAGCTTGGGCCCTTGGGGCTCTGGGGCCAACGTCCTGACTTTC. It encodes CASSLGPWGSGANVLTF.

This clone was seen more than once but under ten times. V usage is TRBV4-3 and J usage is TRBJ2-7; D is perhaps TRBD1 (6 bases). The V and J ends lost 4 bases and 2 bases respectively, with 12 bases between them. The germline CDR1 and CDR2 sequences are LGHNA and YSLEER. The CDR3 contains 14 residues. CDR3 DNA sequence: TGCGCCAGCAGCCGCGAGACAGGACCCTACGAGCAGTACTTC. Amino acids: CASSRETGPYEQYF.

This rearrangement joins TRBV30 to TRBJ1-4, with D possibly matching TRBD1 (6 bases). The length of the CDR3 is 15 residues. V lost 3 bases to trimming and J lost 0 bases, with 11 bases between them. The germline CDR1 and CDR2 sequences are GTSNPN and SVGIG (reference sequence). This chain's CDR3 is CAWRPGAATNEKLFF. The CDR3 nucleotides read TGTGCCTGGAGGCCGGGGGCGGCAACTAATGAAAAACTGTTTTTT.